These 23 T cell receptor beta chains were all obtained from the same sample, sequenced in a study of cytotoxic CD8 clonotypes in ibrutinib-treated CLL. Libraries were prepared by immunoSEQ multiplex PCR; TCRdb keeps only in-frame clonotypes and omits some of them. This table has roughly 180,000 clones, roughly 80% appearing once. Sequences were derived from PBMCs, sampled after 24 months of ibrutinib treatment. The receptors were gathered from a human donor with chronic lymphocytic leukemia.

The V call is TRBV19, the J call TRBJ1-2; D remains ambiguous. Germline V gives CDR1 LNHDA, CDR2 SQIVND (reference sequence). The CDR3 is 10 residues long. V was pared by 9 bases and J by 3 bases, with 5 bases between. CDR3 protein: CASSYYGYTF. The CDR3 DNA reads TGTGCCAGCTCATACTATGGCTACACCTTC.

The chain couples TRBV6-1 to TRBJ2-3; D is ambiguous. V lost 6 bases and J lost 0, with 7 bases in between. CDR1 is MNHNS and CDR2 is SASEGT in the germline V gene. This CDR3 has 13 residues. The CDR3 here is CASRESSTDTQYF. CDR3 nucleotides: TGTGCCAGCAGAGAAAGTAGCACAGATACGCAGTATTTT.

This clone was observed once. V and J are TRBV5-1 and TRBJ1-5, with TRBD1 matching over 9 bases. Germline assignment: CDR1 SGHRS and CDR2 YFSETQ. This CDR3 has 15 amino acids. The ends lost 4 bases at V and 1 base at J; junction bases unmatched: 3. CDR3: CASSRTGASNQPQHF. As DNA, the CDR3 is TGCGCCAGCAGCCGGACAGGGGCGAGCAATCAGCCCCAGCATTTT.

The chain uses TRBV6-5 and TRBJ1-1, with 7 bases that match TRBD1. Trimming took 6 bases from V and 1 from J; bases not matched to a gene: 8. This CDR3 contains 15 residues. Germline CDR1 is MNHEY and CDR2 is SVGAGI. This CDR3 reads CASRQGIGWNTEAFF. The CDR3 nucleotides read TGTGCCAGCAGACAGGGGATCGGGTGGAACACTGAAGCTTTCTTT.

The CDR3 loop reads CASSLSDSRGRELFF. The CDR3 DNA is TGTGCCAGCAGTTTATCCGACTCCAGGGGGAGGGAGCTGTTTTTT. V usage is TRBV28 and J usage is TRBJ2-2, with 7 bases identical to TRBD1. The CDR3 length is 15 residues. Per germline, CDR1 MDHEN and CDR2 SYDVKM. V lost 1 base, J lost 9 bases, and 8 bases stayed unmatched.

The chain couples TRBV6-5 to TRBJ1-1; D gene ambiguous. The V gene's germline CDR1 is MNHEY and CDR2 SVGAGI. V lost 7 bases to trimming and J lost 1 base, with 10 bases between them. This CDR3 has 13 amino acids. The CDR3 reads CASKKRENTEAFF. CDR3 DNA: TGTGCCAGCAAGAAGCGCGAGAACACTGAAGCTTTCTTT.

J is TRBJ2-7 and V is TRBV5-5; 15 bases line up with TRBD2. The germline CDR1 and CDR2 sequences are SGHKS and YYEKEE (reference sequence). After removal of 4 bases from V and 5 bases from J, the junction contained 7 bases not matched to a gene. This CDR3 is 16 amino acids long. The CDR3 sequence is CASSPGLAGGRDEQYF. The DNA of the CDR3 is TGTGCCAGCAGCCCCGGACTAGCGGGGGGGCGAGACGAGCAGTACTTC.

V gene TRBV5-1 combines with J gene TRBJ2-3; D remains ambiguous. The CDR3 loop spans 13 amino acids. Germline CDR1 SGHRS, CDR2 YFSETQ. The V end lost 4 bases, the J end lost 7 bases, and 13 bases lay between the germline ends. The CDR3 DNA sequence: TGCGCCAGCAGCCCGGGCAGTAAGAATACGCAGTATTTT. Translated: CASSPGSKNTQYF.

CDR3 protein: CASSLGVGETQYF. CDR3 sequence (DNA): TGTGCCAGCAGCCTGGGGGTGGGAGAGACCCAGTACTTC. The chain is built from TRBV7-8 and TRBJ2-5; either TRBD1 or TRBD2 may fit D (5 bases each). Germline lookup yields CDR1 SGHVS and CDR2 FQNEAQ. V dropped 5 bases and J dropped 4 bases, with 11 bases sitting between them. The CDR3 covers 13 residues.

The genes are TRBV11-2 and TRBJ2-3; D not certain. Trimming left V 2 bases short and J 6 bases short, with 3 bases between. Germline assignment: CDR1 SGHAT and CDR2 FQNNGV. This CDR3 is 11 amino acids long. Here the CDR3 reads CASSLSDTQYF. The DNA for the CDR3 is TGTGCCAGCAGCTTATCCGATACGCAGTATTTT.

The chain links TRBV6-5 to TRBJ1-3, with 9 bases identical to TRBD1. V was clipped by 2 bases and J by 9 bases; unmatched bases: 11. The CDR3 is 16 amino acids. Germline V CDR1 and CDR2: MNHEY, SVGAGI. CDR3 nucleotides: TGTGCCAGCAGTTACATTTCGGGACAGGGAATATTCACCATATATTTT. Amino acid sequence: CASSYISGQGIFTIYF.

The chain employs TRBV5-8 and TRBJ2-3; D unclear. Trimming took 4 bases from V and 4 from J, leaving 16 bases between them. CDR1 and CDR2 from the germline V gene are SGHTS and YDEGEE. CDR3 length: 15 amino acids. The CDR3 coding sequence is TGTGCCAGCAGCGAGCCATCGCTCTTAGCAGATACGCAGTATTTT. Its translation is CASSEPSLLADTQYF.

This clone was seen a handful of times. The chain couples TRBV28 to TRBJ2-1; D possibly uses TRBD1 or TRBD2 (5 bases each). The V end was cut by 5 bases, the J end by 3 bases, with 14 bases between. The CDR3 loop spans 15 amino acids. The V gene's germline CDR1 is MDHEN and CDR2 SYDVKM. CDR3 in amino acids: CASSPPRGVYNEQFF. The CDR3 DNA is TGTGCCAGCAGTCCCCCTCGGGGCGTCTACAATGAGCAGTTCTTC.

The chain combines TRBV5-1 with TRBJ2-1; the D gene is possibly TRBD1 (6 bases). From germline, CDR1 is SGHRS and CDR2 YFSETQ. V was pared by 0 bases and J by 6 bases, with 13 bases between. The length of the CDR3 is 15 residues. The CDR3 DNA reads TGCGCCAGCAGCTTGGGAGGGTGGGGGCCCAATGAGCAGTTCTTC. Protein: CASSLGGWGPNEQFF.

The chain links TRBV2 to TRBJ2-7; tentatively, D is TRBD1 (6 bases). V lost 7 bases and J 0 bases, leaving 19 bases between the germline ends. The germline V gene has CDR1 SNHLY and CDR2 FYNNEI. The CDR3 totals 16 residues. For the CDR3, the DNA is TGTGCCAGCACCCTAGGGGGTAGTAAAGCCTCCTACGAGCAGTACTTC. Residues: CASTLGGSKASYEQYF.

The chain links TRBV27 to TRBJ2-4, with a possible D match to TRBD1 (6 bases). In germline, CDR1 is MNHEY, CDR2 SMNVEV (reference sequence). V was pared by 1 base and J by 12 bases, with 16 bases between. This CDR3 spans 14 amino acids. The CDR3 region has the DNA TGTGCCAGCAGTTTATACGCCCTGAAGGGGGATCAGTACTTC. This translates into CASSLYALKGDQYF.

V and J are TRBV19 and TRBJ1-2, with TRBD1 identical over 9 bases. Germline V gene sequence: CDR1 LNHDA, CDR2 SQIVND (reference sequence). There are 13 residues in the CDR3. V shed 9 bases, J shed 4 bases, and the junction held 6 bases outside the gene matches. The CDR3: CASGTGPLYGYTF. CDR3 DNA sequence: TGTGCCAGCGGGACAGGGCCGCTCTATGGCTACACCTTC.

The chain employs TRBV6-1 and TRBJ1-2; 7 positions match TRBD1. The germline V gene has CDR1 MNHNS and CDR2 SASEGT. There are 14 residues in the CDR3. Germline trimming cut 4 bases from V and 6 bases from J; bases unmatched to any gene: 8. The DNA for the CDR3 is TGTGCCAGCAGTGGGGGCCGCAGGGGGGATGGCTACACCTTC. Encoded protein: CASSGGRRGDGYTF.

The V call is TRBV14, the J call TRBJ2-7; D not certain. The CDR3 is made up of 12 amino acids. V was clipped by 1 base and J by 12 bases, with 13 bases between them. Germline lookup yields CDR1 SGHDN and CDR2 FVKESK. The CDR3 sequence is CASSQVRTLWYF. CDR3 coding DNA: TGTGCCAGCAGCCAAGTCAGGACCCTATGGTACTTC.

The gene calls are TRBV19 and TRBJ2-5, with D uncertain. The CDR3 runs to 13 residues. Trimming took off 1 base at V and 2 bases at J, with 5 bases between the two ends. Germline V gene data show CDR1 as LNHDA and CDR2 as SQIVND (reference sequence). CDR3 nucleotide sequence: TGTGCCAGTAGTATAGGCATACAAGAGACCCAGTACTTC. Its protein product is CASSIGIQETQYF.

This clone was recorded only once. This chain uses TRBV7-9 with TRBJ1-2; 9 nucleotides line up with TRBD1. V shed 5 bases, J shed 4 bases, and the junction held 17 bases outside the gene matches. The CDR3 has 18 residues. Germline CDR1 is SEHNR and CDR2 is FQNEAQ (reference sequence). CDR3 loop: CASSDSRDRVTNVYGYTF. CDR3 DNA sequence: TGTGCCAGCAGCGATTCCCGGGACAGGGTTACCAACGTCTATGGCTACACCTTC.

The gene calls are TRBV9 and TRBJ1-5; D perhaps matches TRBD1 (5 bases). Germline CDR1 reads SGDLS; CDR2 reads YYNGEE. CDR3 size: 12 residues. The V end was cut by 7 bases, the J end by 4 bases, with 9 bases between. The CDR3 here is CASGGGNQPQHF. The DNA for the CDR3 is TGTGCCAGCGGGGGAGGGAATCAGCCCCAGCATTTT.

CDR3 nucleotide sequence: TGTGCCAGCAGTTGGAGGAATGAGCAGTTCTTC. Protein sequence: CASSWRNEQFF. V and J are TRBV2 and TRBJ2-1, with D possibly being TRBD2 (5 bases). The CDR3 sequence is 11 residues long. V was clipped by 5 bases and J by 7 bases, with 6 bases between them. Germline CDR1 SNHLY, CDR2 FYNNEI. The full variable domain, rest sourced from reference TRBV2 and TRBJ2-1, is EPEVTQTPSHQVTQMGQEVILRCVPISNHLYFYWYRQILGQKVEFLVSFYNNEISEKSEIFDDQFSVERPDGSNFTLKIRSTKLEDSAMYFCASSWRNEQFFGPGTRLTVL.